This TCR beta chain was sequenced during a study of T cells in Graves' hyperthyroidism and ophthalmopathy. This clonotype turned up a few times. Antigen specificity is unknown. The J segment lost 1 base and the V segment lost 1 base, leaving 1 base of the junction unmatched. The CDR3 spans 16 residues. Germline loops: CDR1 MGHRA, CDR2 YSYEKL. General study points: The model identified upcoming ophthalmopathy a median approximately 6.5 months ahead of onset. Researchers report that a 13 V-J model separated ophthalmopathy from stable hyperthyroidism.

From RNA transcripts, TCR beta CDR3 regions were amplified. First-round RT-PCR with HTBI primers amplified the TCR CDR3 region. TCRdb recomputed calls from the multiplex PCR reads with MiXCR, one row per CDR3 protein. This table has 700,000 to 950,000 distinct CDR3 sequences, over 35% appearing once. The PBMCs were sourced from fresh peripheral blood (around 9.3 ml). The receptor was derived from a woman between 35 and 50 years old with Graves' hyperthyroidism. The chain employs TRBV4-1 and TRBJ1-5, with TRBD1 matching 10 bases. The sample taken for sequencing was blood. The CDR3 loop is CASSQGTGGSNQPQHF. In DNA form, the CDR3 reads TGCGCCAGCAGCCAAGGGACAGGGGGGAGCAATCAGCCCCAGCATTTT.